The present T cell receptor (beta chain) was sequenced within a study of blood T cell repertoires in COVID-19. V lost 5 bases to trimming and J lost 1 base, with 14 bases between them. CDR1 is SNHLY, CDR2 FYNNEI, per germline. The CDR3 loop spans 15 amino acids. Measured with immunoSEQ multiplex PCR; TCRdb has only the in-frame clones, and not every one. The sample has roughly 150,000 clones, 80% to 90% seen once. Seattle's enrolled individuals joined amid active infection and were then monitored longitudinally. The sequencing input was peripheral blood. The genes are TRBV2 and TRBJ1-1, with TRBD1 as a possible D gene (6 bases). This TCR derives from a woman in her fifties or sixties with COVID-19, enrolled during active disease. The CDR3 here is CASSFPTGGNTEAFF. The CDR3 bases are TGTGCCAGCAGTTTCCCGACAGGTGGGAACACTGAAGCTTTCTTT.